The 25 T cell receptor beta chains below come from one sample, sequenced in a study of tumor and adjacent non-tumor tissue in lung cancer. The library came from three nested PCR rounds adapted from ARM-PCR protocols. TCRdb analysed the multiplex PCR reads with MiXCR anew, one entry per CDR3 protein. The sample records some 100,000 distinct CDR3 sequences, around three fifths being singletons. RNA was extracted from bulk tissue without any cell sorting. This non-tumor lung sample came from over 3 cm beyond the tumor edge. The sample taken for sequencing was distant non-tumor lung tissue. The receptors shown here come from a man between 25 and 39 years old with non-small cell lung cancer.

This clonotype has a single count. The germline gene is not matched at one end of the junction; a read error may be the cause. Written as DNA, the CDR3 is TGTGCCAGGAGCGCGGGACAGACGAACTATGGCTACATCTTC. Its protein product is CARSAGQTNYGYIF. The chain couples TRBV11-3 to TRBJ1-2; 7 nucleotides agree with TRBD1. This CDR3 is 14 amino acids long. Per the germline V gene, CDR1 is SGHNT and CDR2 is YENEEA.

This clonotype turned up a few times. CDR3 sequence: CASSLGQNEQYF. In DNA form, the CDR3 reads TGTGCCAGCAGCTTAGGACAGAACGAGCAGTACTTC. The gene calls are TRBV11-1 and TRBJ2-7, with D perhaps TRBD1 (5 bases). V was clipped by 1 base and J by 5 bases, with 6 bases between them. This CDR3 contains 12 residues. Germline V gene data show CDR1 as SGHAT and CDR2 as FQDESV (reference sequence).

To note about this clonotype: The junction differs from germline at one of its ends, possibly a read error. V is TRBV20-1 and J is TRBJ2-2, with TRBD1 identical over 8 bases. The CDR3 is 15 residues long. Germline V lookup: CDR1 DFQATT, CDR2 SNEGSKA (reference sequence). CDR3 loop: CSVRIQGDLSGELLF. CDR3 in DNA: TGCAGTGTGCGAATACAGGGGGATCTCTCCGGGGAGCTGCTTTTT.

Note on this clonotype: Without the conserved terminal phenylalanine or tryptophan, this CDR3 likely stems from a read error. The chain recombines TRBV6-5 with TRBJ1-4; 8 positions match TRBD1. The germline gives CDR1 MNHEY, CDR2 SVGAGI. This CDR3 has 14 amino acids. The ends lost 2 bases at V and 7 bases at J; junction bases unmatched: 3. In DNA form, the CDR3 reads TGTGCCAGCAGTTACGACAGGGGCTGTGAAAAACTGTTTTAT. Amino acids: CASSYDRGCEKLFY.

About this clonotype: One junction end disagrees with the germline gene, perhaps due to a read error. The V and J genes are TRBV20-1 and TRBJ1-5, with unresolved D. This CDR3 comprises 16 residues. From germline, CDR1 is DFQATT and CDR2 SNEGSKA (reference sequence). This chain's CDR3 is CSISRLRGYNNQPQHF. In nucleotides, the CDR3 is TGCAGTATTAGTAGGTTAAGAGGATATAACAATCAGCCCCAGCACTTT.

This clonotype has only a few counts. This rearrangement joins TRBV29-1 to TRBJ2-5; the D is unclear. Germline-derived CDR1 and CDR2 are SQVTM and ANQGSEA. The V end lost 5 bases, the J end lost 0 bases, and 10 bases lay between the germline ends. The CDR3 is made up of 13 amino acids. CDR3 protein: CSVMDAYQETQYF. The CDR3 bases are TGCAGCGTTATGGACGCGTACCAAGAGACCCAGTACTTC.

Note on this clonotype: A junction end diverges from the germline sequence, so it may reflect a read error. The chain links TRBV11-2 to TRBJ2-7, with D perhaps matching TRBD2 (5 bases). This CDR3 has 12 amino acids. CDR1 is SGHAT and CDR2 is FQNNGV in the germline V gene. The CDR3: CASNLEGSEQYF. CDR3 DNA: TGTGCCAGCAACTTAGAAGGGAGCGAGCAGTACTTC.

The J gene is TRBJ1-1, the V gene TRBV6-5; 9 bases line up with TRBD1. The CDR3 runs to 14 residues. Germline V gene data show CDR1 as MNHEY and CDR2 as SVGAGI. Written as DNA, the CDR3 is TGTGTCATCACCCAACCGGGACAGGGCACTGAAGCTTTCTTT. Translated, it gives CVITQPGQGTEAFF.

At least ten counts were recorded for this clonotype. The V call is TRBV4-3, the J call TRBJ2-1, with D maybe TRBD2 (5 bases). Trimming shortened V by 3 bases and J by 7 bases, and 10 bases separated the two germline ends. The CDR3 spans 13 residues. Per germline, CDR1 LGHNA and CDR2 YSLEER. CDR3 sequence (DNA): TGCGCCAGCAGCCAGGACTTGTGGAATGAGCAGTTCTTC. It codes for CASSQDLWNEQFF.

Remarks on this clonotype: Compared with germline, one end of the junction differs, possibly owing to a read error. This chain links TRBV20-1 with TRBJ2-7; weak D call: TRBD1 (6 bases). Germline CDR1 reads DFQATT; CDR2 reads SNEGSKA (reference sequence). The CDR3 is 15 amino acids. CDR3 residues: CSALRHEQGHYEQCF. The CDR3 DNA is TGCAGTGCTCTACGACATGAGCAGGGGCACTACGAGCAATGCTTC.

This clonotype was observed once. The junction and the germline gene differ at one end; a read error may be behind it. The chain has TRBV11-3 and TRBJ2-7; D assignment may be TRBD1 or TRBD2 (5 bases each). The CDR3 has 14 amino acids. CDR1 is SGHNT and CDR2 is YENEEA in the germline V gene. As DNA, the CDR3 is TGTGCCAGCAGCTTTGGCTGGAGAGGGGACGAGCAGTATTTC. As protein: CASSFGWRGDEQYF.

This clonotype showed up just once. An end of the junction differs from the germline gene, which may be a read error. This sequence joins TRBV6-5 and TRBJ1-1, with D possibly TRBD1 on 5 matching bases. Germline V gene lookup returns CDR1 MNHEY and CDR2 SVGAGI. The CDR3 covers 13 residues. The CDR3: CVSSQGTTTEAFF. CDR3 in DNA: TGTGTCAGCAGTCAGGGTACGACCACTGAAGCTTTCTTT.

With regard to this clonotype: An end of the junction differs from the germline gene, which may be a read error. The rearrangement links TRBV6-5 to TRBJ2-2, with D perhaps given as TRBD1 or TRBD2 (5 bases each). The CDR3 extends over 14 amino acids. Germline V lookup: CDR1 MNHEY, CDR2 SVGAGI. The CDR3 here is CASTAVAGTGELFF. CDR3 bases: TGTGCCAGCACCGCCGTGGCAGGGACCGGGGAACTGTTTTTT.

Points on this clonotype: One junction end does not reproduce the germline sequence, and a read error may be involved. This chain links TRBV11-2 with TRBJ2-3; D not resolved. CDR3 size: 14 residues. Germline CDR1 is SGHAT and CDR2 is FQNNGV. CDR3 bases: TGTGCCAGAAGCTCCACCGTTAGTACAGATACGCAGTATTTT. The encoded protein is CARSSTVSTDTQYF.

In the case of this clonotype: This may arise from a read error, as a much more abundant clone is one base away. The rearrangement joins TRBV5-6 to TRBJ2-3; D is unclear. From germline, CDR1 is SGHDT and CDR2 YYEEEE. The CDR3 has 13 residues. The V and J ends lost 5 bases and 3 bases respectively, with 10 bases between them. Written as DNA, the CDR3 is TGTGCCAGCAGAGCTTTAATAACAGATACGCAGTATTTT. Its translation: CASRALITDTQYF.

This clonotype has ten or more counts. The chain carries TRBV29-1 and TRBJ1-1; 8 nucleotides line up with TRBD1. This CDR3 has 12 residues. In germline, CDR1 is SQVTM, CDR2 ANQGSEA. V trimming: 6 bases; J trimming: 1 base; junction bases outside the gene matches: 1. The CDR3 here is CSVGTGNTEAFF. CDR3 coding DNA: TGCAGCGTCGGGACAGGGAACACTGAAGCTTTCTTT.

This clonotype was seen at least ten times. The CDR3, as DNA: TGCAGTGCCTCGGGGCGGGGACAGGGGTCTTACGAGCAGTACTTC. It encodes CSASGRGQGSYEQYF. V and J are TRBV20-1 and TRBJ2-7, with TRBD1 matching over 10 bases. Germline CDR1 reads DFQATT; CDR2 reads SNEGSKA (reference sequence). The V segment lost 6 bases and the J segment 4 bases; nucleotides outside the gene matches: 12. The CDR3 is made up of 15 amino acids.

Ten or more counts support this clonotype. The CDR3, as DNA: TGTGCCAGCAGTTTCCACGGGACACTGTTCGGCTACACCTTC. This encodes CASSFHGTLFGYTF. The chain joins TRBV28 to TRBJ1-2; weak D call: TRBD1 (6 bases). Germline V CDR1 and CDR2: MDHEN, SYDVKM. V shed 3 bases and J shed 8 bases, with 16 bases lying between them. The CDR3 has 14 residues.

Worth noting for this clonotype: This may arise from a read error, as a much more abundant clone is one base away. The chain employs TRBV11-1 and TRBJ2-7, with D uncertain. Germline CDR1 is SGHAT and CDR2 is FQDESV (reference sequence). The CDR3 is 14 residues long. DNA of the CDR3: TGTGCCAGCAGCTTCGGCAGGAGCTCCTTCGAGCAGTACTTC. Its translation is CASSFGRSSFEQYF. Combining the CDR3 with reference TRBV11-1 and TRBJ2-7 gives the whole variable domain EAEVAQSPRYKITEKSQAVAFWCDPISGHATLYWYRQILGQGPELLVQFQDESVVDDSQLPKDRFSAERLKGVDSTLKIQPAELGDSAMYLCASSFGRSSFEQYFGPGTRLTVT.

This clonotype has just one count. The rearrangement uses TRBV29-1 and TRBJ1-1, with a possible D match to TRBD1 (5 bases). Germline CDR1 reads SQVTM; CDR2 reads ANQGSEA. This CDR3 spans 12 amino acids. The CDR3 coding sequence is TGCAGTATTGCATGGCAGGGCAATGAAGCTTTCTTT. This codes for CSIAWQGNEAFF.

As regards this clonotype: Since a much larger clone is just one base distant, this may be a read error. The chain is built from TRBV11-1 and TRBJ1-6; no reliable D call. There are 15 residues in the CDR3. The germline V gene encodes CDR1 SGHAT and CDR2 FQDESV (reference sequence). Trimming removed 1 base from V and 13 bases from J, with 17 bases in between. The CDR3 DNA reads TGTGCCAGCAGCTTAGATACAGCCCCGGAGAATCCCCTCCACTTT. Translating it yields CASSLDTAPENPLHF.

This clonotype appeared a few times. The CDR3 spells CASGSSGALAGGGSYNEQFF. CDR3 DNA: TGTGCCAGCGGATCCTCGGGGGCACTAGCGGGAGGGGGCTCCTACAATGAGCAGTTCTTC. The chain is built from TRBV6-2 or TRBV6-3 and TRBJ2-1; 13 bases are shared with TRBD2. The V segment lost 8 bases and the J segment 0 bases; nucleotides outside the gene matches: 16. This CDR3 is 20 amino acids long. Germline V gene sequence: CDR1 MNHEY, CDR2 SVGEGT.

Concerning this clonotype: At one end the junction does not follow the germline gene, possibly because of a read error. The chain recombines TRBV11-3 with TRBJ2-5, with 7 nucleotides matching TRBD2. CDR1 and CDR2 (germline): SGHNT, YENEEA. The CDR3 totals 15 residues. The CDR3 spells CASSLEVGGQGTQCF. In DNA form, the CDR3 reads TGTGCCAGCAGCTTAGAAGTGGGAGGGCAAGGGACCCAGTGCTTC.

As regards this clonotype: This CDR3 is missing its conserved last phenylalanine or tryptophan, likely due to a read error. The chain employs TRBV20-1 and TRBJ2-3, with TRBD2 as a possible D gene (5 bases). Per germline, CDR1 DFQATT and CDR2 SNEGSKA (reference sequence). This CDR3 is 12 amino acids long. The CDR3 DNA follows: TGTAGTGCCCAGGCGGGCGCAGATACGCAGTATCTT. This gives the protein CSAQAGADTQYL.

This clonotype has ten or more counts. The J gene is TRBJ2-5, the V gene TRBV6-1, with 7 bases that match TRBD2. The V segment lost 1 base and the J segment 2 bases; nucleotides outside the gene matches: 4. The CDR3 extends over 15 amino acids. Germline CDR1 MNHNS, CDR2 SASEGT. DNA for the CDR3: TGTGCCAGCAGTGAAGTGTGGGGGGGACAAGAGACCCAGTACTTC. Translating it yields CASSEVWGGQETQYF.